This passage covers 23 T cell receptor beta chains from one sample sequenced in a study of blood T cell repertoires in COVID-19. Clones were read by immunoSEQ multiplex PCR, and TCRdb kept only the in-frame ones, dropping some. Of roughly 250,000 clones listed, approximately 88% are singletons. Source material: PBMCs or T cells enriched from blood (not recorded which). These receptors all stem from a woman aged 40-49 years with acute COVID-19.

The chain is built from TRBV19 and TRBJ2-3; D not certain. V gave up 3 bases and J gave up 2 bases, with 9 bases separating them. Germline V gene data show CDR1 as LNHDA and CDR2 as SQIVND (reference sequence). This CDR3 spans 14 amino acids. CDR3 bases: TGTGCCAGTAGTATTGGGCTTTACACAGATACGCAGTATTTT. Encoded protein: CASSIGLYTDTQYF.

V usage is TRBV7-9 and J usage is TRBJ2-1, with unresolved D. The germline CDR1 and CDR2 sequences are SEHNR and FQNEAQ (reference sequence). The CDR3 consists of 14 residues. Trimming cost V 1 base and J 5 bases, with 9 bases left between them. The CDR3 nucleotides read TGTGCCAGCAGCTTAGAACAGCAGGACAATGAGCAGTTCTTC. Protein: CASSLEQQDNEQFF. The full variable domain, its missing parts supplied by reference TRBV7-9 and TRBJ2-1, is DTGVSQNPRHKITKRGQNVTFRCDPISEHNRLYWYRQTLGQGPEFLTYFQNEAQLEKSRLLSDRFSAERPKGSFSTLEIQRTEQGDSAMYLCASSLEQQDNEQFFGPGTRLTVL.

The chain links TRBV30 to TRBJ1-2, with 8 positions matching TRBD1. CDR1 is GTSNPN and CDR2 is SVGIG in the germline V gene (reference sequence). The CDR3 runs to 14 residues. J lost 4 bases, V lost 3 bases, and 7 bases had no gene match. CDR3 region: CAWSLDRGVYGYTF. The CDR3 coding sequence is TGTGCCTGGAGCCTCGACAGGGGAGTCTATGGCTACACCTTC.

This clone was detected once. V gene TRBV7-9 combines with J gene TRBJ1-6; weak D call: TRBD1 (6 bases). The CDR3 extends over 15 amino acids. V lost 3 bases and J 8 bases, leaving 14 bases between the germline ends. The germline V gene has CDR1 SEHNR and CDR2 FQNEAQ (reference sequence). As DNA, the CDR3 is TGTGCCAGCAGCTTGCACAGGGTACGGGATTCACCCCTCCACTTT. Residues: CASSLHRVRDSPLHF.

This clone was seen many times. The rearrangement joins TRBV19 to TRBJ1-1; the match to TRBD1 covers 7 bases. Germline V lookup: CDR1 LNHDA, CDR2 SQIVND (reference sequence). Trimming cost V 6 bases and J 2 bases; bases outside gene matches: 6. The CDR3 is made up of 14 amino acids. CDR3 nucleotides: TGTGCCAGTAGACGGAACAGGGGAAACACTGAAGCTTTCTTT. Its translation is CASRRNRGNTEAFF.

The genes are TRBV7-2 and TRBJ2-5; 7 positions match TRBD1. Trimming took 4 bases from V and 7 from J; bases not matched to a gene: 6. The germline CDR1 and CDR2 sequences are SGHTA and FQGNSA. The CDR3 is made up of 13 amino acids. CDR3 DNA: TGTGCCAGCAGCTCAGGGACAGAAAGGACCCAGTACTTC. This sequence encodes CASSSGTERTQYF.

This clone was observed a handful of times. Other nucleotide sequences from this sample produce the same CDR3. This chain links TRBV5-1 with TRBJ1-1; 8 bases are a match to TRBD1. CDR3 length: 14 amino acids. Germline trimming cut 4 bases from V and 1 base from J; bases unmatched to any gene: 3. Germline V gives CDR1 SGHRS, CDR2 YFSETQ. The CDR3: CASSPGQANTEAFF. The CDR3 bases are TGCGCCAGCAGCCCGGGACAGGCGAACACTGAAGCTTTCTTT.

The chain couples TRBV19 to TRBJ1-5; unclear D gene. V lost 5 bases and J lost 5, with 16 bases in between. The germline gives CDR1 LNHDA, CDR2 SQIVND (reference sequence). CDR3 size: 15 residues. The CDR3 here is CASSPMTWGDQPQHF. The CDR3 DNA is TGTGCCAGTAGTCCCATGACATGGGGAGATCAGCCCCAGCATTTT.

This chain connects TRBV10-3 to TRBJ2-1; D may be TRBD2 (5 bases). Trimming removed 10 bases from V and 6 bases from J, with 13 bases in between. CDR1 is ENHRY and CDR2 is SYGVKD in the germline V gene. This CDR3 is 12 amino acids long. The CDR3 nucleotides are TGTGCCACCGCGGGTGACGGCAATGAGCAGTTCTTC. Residues: CATAGDGNEQFF.

This sequence joins TRBV5-6 and TRBJ2-7; tentatively, D is TRBD1 (5 bases). This CDR3 has 16 residues. CDR1 and CDR2 (germline): SGHDT, YYEEEE. Trimming left V 6 bases short and J 0 bases short, with 19 bases between. Here the CDR3 reads CASTSPQQGSSYEQYV. CDR3 DNA sequence: TGTGCCAGCACCTCGCCACAGCAGGGTAGCTCCTACGAGCAGTACGTC.

This chain links TRBV7-3 with TRBJ2-6; 7 bases are shared with TRBD1. There are 19 residues in the CDR3. V lost 5 bases and J lost 0; bases outside the gene matches: 13. The V gene's germline CDR1 is SGHTA and CDR2 FQGTGA. This CDR3 reads CASSPPIGQVPSGANVLTF. The CDR3 DNA reads as TGTGCCAGCAGCCCGCCAATAGGACAGGTCCCCTCTGGGGCCAACGTCCTGACTTTC.

The chain's CDR3 is CASSLGQNNYGYTF. The CDR3 DNA is TGTGCCAGCAGCTTAGGACAGAATAACTATGGCTACACCTTC. The V gene is TRBV5-8, the J gene TRBJ1-2, with D perhaps TRBD1 (6 bases). CDR1 is SGHTS and CDR2 is YDEGEE in the germline V gene. The CDR3 spans 14 residues. The germline V and J ends were trimmed by 2 bases and 1 base, with 9 bases remaining between them.

The chain couples TRBV5-1 to TRBJ2-1, with TRBD2 matching 9 bases. CDR3 length: 15 amino acids. V shed 0 bases, J shed 7 bases, and the junction held 5 bases outside the gene matches. In germline, CDR1 is SGHRS, CDR2 YFSETQ. CDR3 residues: CASSLGLAAINEQFF. CDR3 nucleotides: TGCGCCAGCAGCTTGGGACTAGCGGCCATTAATGAGCAGTTCTTC.

Remarks on this clone: Other DNA sequences within the sample encode an identical CDR3. This sequence joins TRBV28 and TRBJ2-5, with TRBD2 identical over 10 bases. Losses at the gene ends were 5 bases for V and 3 bases for J; bases not matched to a gene: 6. The length of the CDR3 is 15 residues. Germline lookup yields CDR1 MDHEN and CDR2 SYDVKM. The CDR3 sequence is CASSPRGLAEETQYF. CDR3 coding DNA: TGTGCCAGCAGTCCACGCGGACTAGCGGAAGAGACCCAGTACTTC.

CDR3 sequence reads: CATSTTDIGYTF. DNA for the CDR3: TGTGCCACCAGCACAACCGACATTGGCTACACCTTC. The V call is TRBV15, the J call TRBJ1-2; D is undetermined. The CDR3 totals 12 residues. Germline V CDR1 and CDR2: LNHNV, YYDKDF (reference sequence). Deletions cut 4 bases from V and 7 bases from J, with 10 bases between.

The chain recombines TRBV18 with TRBJ2-5; D is perhaps TRBD2 (6 bases). CDR1 and CDR2 from the germline V gene are KGHSH and LQKENI. Trimming cost V 2 bases and J 5 bases, with 18 bases left between them. CDR3 size: 16 residues. The CDR3 reads CASSPSSRENSETQYF. In DNA form, the CDR3 reads TGTGCCAGCTCACCATCTAGCCGGGAGAATTCGGAGACCCAGTACTTC.

This chain links TRBV7-8 with TRBJ2-4; TRBD2 agrees at 13 bases. Per the germline V gene, CDR1 is SGHVS and CDR2 is FQNEAQ. This CDR3 is built from 19 residues. Unmatched junction bases numbered 9, after V lost 1 base and J lost 3 bases. CDR3 nucleotides: TGTGCCAGCAGCTTAGGAACTAGCGGGAGGGCCGGGGGCAAAAACATTCAGTACTTC. Its translation: CASSLGTSGRAGGKNIQYF.

The chain uses TRBV4-1 and TRBJ2-1, with 13 nucleotides matching TRBD2. Trimming at V came to 4 bases and at J to 2 bases, leaving 8 bases not matched to a gene. Germline V gene sequence: CDR1 MGHRA, CDR2 YSYEKL. CDR3 length: 18 residues. The CDR3 region is CASSRSLAGGQAYNEQFF. For the CDR3, the DNA is TGCGCCAGCAGCCGATCACTAGCGGGAGGGCAGGCCTACAATGAGCAGTTCTTC.

This clone has only a few counts. This chain joins TRBV10-1 and TRBJ2-7, with 11 bases lining up with TRBD1. Germline V gene sequence: CDR1 WNHNN, CDR2 SYGVQD (reference sequence). The CDR3 consists of 16 residues. Losses at the gene ends were 0 bases for V and 5 bases for J; bases not matched to a gene: 6. The CDR3 DNA sequence: TGCGCCAGCAGTGAGTCTGTTCGGACAGGGGGCCACGAGCAGTACGTC. Its translation is CASSESVRTGGHEQYV.

The chain recombines TRBV28 with TRBJ2-7; 10 positions match TRBD2. The V segment lost 3 bases and the J segment 6 bases; nucleotides outside the gene matches: 5. Germline V gene data show CDR1 as MDHEN and CDR2 as SYDVKM. This CDR3 has 14 amino acids. The CDR3 DNA is TGTGCCAGCAGTTTGCTAGCGGGAGCTGGCGAGCAGTACTTC. Its protein is CASSLLAGAGEQYF.

This clone was seen repeatedly, ten times or more. V and J are TRBV28 and TRBJ1-2, with 9 bases fitting TRBD1. The V gene end was trimmed by 5 bases and the J gene end by 5 bases; junction bases not matched to a gene: 9. Germline CDR1 reads MDHEN; CDR2 reads SYDVKM. The CDR3 contains 15 residues. CDR3 DNA: TGTGCCAGCAGTGTGGGACAGGGAGACGTTTATGGCTACACCTTC. It codes for CASSVGQGDVYGYTF.

V usage is TRBV28 and J usage is TRBJ2-7; 13 bases are a match to TRBD2. The CDR3 extends over 15 amino acids. Germline-derived CDR1 and CDR2 are MDHEN and SYDVKM. V was pared by 8 bases and J by 2 bases, with 6 bases of the junction left unmatched. In nucleotides, the CDR3 is TGTGCCAGCGCCTGGGGACTAGCGGGAACCTACGAGCAGTACTTC. This codes for CASAWGLAGTYEQYF.

The chain couples TRBV9 to TRBJ2-3; 7 bases align to TRBD2. V lost 6 bases to trimming and J lost 1 base; unmatched junction nucleotides: 8. Germline CDR1 SGDLS, CDR2 YYNGEE. The CDR3 contains 15 residues. The CDR3 nucleotides read TGTGCCAGCACACGGGGGGACCAGGGCACAGATACGCAGTATTTT. Its translation is CASTRGDQGTDTQYF.